This TCR beta chain originates from a study of shared clonotypes between healthy human individuals. About the research overall: Each donor's CD4 naive and CD4 memory cells filled three plates apiece, CD8 naive two, and CD8 memory one.

Deep was the level used in running the assay. Profiling relied on immunoSEQ multiplex PCR, and the TCRdb table lists in-frame clones only, not all of them. The top ten clones hold 24% of a sample with more than 550,000 clones, about 90% of them seen once. The CDR3 is 18 residues long. Germline CDR1 and CDR2: SEHNR and FQNEAQ (reference sequence). V lost 4 bases and J lost 2, with 22 bases in between. Comments on this clone: Its antigen is unknown.

Naive CD8 cells lacked CD45RO, underwent positive selection for CCR7 and left out terminally differentiated effector memory CD45RA+ cells. Study conclusions and caveats: It was observed that approximately 5% of naive CD4 clonotypes were shared across several donors. Rarefaction indicated that sorted-subset sequencing remained incomplete although depth was large.

The chain joins TRBV7-9 to TRBJ2-3, with D perhaps matching TRBD2 (6 bases). Material for sequencing was naive CD8+ T cells sorted from blood. The sequence was obtained from a man younger than 40 in good health. CDR3 sequence: CASSSPPLARTHTDTQYF. In DNA form, the CDR3 reads TGTGCCAGCAGCTCCCCCCCGCTAGCGAGGACTCACACAGATACGCAGTATTTT.